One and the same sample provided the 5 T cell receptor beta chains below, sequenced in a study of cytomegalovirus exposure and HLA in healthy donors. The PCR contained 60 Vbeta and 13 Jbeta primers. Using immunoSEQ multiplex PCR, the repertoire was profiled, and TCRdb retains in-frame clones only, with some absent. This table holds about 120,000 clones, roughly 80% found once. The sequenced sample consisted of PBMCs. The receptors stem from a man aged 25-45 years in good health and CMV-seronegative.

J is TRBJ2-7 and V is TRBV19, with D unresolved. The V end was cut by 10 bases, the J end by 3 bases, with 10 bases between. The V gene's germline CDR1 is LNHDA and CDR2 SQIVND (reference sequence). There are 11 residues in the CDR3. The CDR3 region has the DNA TGTGCCACCTCGGTCCTCTACGAGCAGTACTTC. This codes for CATSVLYEQYF. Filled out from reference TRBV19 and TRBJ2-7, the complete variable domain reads DGGITQSPKYLFRKEGQNVTLSCEQNLNHDAMYWYRQDPGQGLRLIYYSQIVNDFQKGDIAEGYSVSREKKESFPLTVTSAQKNPTAFYLCATSVLYEQYFGPGTRLTVT.

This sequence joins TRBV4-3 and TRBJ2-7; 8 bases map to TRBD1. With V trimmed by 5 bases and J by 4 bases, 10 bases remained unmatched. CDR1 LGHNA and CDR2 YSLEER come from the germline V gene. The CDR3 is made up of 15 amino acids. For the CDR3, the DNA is TGCGCCAGCAGCTCACACAGGGGGTCAGTTTACGAGCAGTACTTC. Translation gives CASSSHRGSVYEQYF.

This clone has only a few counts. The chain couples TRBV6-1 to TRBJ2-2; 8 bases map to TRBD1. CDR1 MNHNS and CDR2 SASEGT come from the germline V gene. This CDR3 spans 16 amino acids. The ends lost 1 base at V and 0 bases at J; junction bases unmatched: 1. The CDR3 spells CASSEDRGANTGELFF. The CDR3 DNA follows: TGTGCCAGCAGTGAAGACAGGGGGGCGAACACCGGGGAGCTGTTTTTT.

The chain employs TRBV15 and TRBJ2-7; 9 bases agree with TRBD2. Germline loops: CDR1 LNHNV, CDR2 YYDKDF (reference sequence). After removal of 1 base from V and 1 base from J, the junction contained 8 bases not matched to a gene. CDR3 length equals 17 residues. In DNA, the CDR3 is TGTGCCACCAGCAGAGGTAGGAGAGCGGGGGGTTCCTACGAGCAGTACTTC. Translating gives CATSRGRRAGGSYEQYF.

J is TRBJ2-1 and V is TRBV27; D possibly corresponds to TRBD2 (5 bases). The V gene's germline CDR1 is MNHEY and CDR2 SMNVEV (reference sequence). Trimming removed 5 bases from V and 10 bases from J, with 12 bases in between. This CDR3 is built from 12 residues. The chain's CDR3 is CASSVSGEEQFF. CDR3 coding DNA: TGTGCCAGCAGTGTCAGTGGGGAGGAGCAGTTCTTC.